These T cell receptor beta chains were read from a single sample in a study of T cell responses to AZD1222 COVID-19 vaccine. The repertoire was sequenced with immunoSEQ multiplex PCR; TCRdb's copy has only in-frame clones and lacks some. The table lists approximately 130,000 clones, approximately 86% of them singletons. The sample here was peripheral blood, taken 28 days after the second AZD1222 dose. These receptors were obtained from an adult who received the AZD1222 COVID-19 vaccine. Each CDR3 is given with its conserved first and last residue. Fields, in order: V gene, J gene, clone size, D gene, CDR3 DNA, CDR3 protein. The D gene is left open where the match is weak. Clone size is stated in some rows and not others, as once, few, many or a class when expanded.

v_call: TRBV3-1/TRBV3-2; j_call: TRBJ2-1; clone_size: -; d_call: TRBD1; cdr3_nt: TGTGCCAGCAGCCGAGGGACAGGGGATGAGCAGTTCTTC; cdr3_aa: CASSRGTGDEQFF
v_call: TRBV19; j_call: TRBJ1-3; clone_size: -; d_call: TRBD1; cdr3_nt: TGTGCCAGTAGTATATCCGGGACAGCTCTTCTGGGGACCATATATTTT; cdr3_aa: CASSISGTALLGTIYF
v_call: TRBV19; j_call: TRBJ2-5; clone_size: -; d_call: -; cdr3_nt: TGTGCCAGTAGTATAAGTCGGGCCACTCAAGAGACCCAGTACTTC; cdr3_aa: CASSISRATQETQYF
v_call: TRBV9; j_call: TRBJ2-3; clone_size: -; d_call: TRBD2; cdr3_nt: TGTGCCAGCAGCTGGACTAGCGGGAGGGCAGATACGCAGTATTTT; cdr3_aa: CASSWTSGRADTQYF
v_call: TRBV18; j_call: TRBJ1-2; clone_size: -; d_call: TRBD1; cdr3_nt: TGTGCCAGCTCACCCGGGACAGGCAGCACCTTTAACTATGGCTACACCTTC; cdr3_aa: CASSPGTGSTFNYGYTF
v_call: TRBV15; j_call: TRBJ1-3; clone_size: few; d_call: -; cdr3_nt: TGTGCCACCAGCAGCGTCGACTCTGGAAACACCATATATTTT; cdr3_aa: CATSSVDSGNTIYF
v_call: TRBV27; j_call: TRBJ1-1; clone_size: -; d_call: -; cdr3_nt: TGTGCCAGCAGTTTATTAGGCAGGGAGGGCCAAGCTTTCTTT; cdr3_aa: CASSLLGREGQAFF
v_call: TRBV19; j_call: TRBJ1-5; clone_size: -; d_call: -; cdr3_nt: TGTGCCAGTAGTCTAGGAGGCCCTCTAGGGTGGGCGGAGAATCAGCCCCAGCATTTT; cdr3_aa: CASSLGGPLGWAENQPQHF
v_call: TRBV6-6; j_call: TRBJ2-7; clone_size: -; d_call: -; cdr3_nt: TGTGCCAGCAGTCTTGTCCACCGGGGGCCGGCCGAGCAGTACTTC; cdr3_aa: CASSLVHRGPAEQYF
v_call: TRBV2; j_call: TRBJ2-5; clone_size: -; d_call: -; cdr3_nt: TGTGCCAGCAGTGAACTAGGACAGAGGGCAGAGACCCAGTACTTC; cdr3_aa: CASSELGQRAETQYF
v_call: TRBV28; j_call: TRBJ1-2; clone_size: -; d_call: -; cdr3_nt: TGTGCCAGCAGTTCGCCGACAGCATTCTATGGCTACACCTTC; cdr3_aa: CASSSPTAFYGYTF
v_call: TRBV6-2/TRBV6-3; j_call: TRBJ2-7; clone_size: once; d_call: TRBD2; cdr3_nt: TGTGCCAGCAGTTACAGGTCTAGCGGGATGATCGAGCAGTACTTC; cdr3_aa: CASSYRSSGMIEQYF
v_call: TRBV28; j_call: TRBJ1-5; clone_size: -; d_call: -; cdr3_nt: TGTGCCAGCAGTCTTACCAGAGGGGGCAATCAGCCCCAGCATTTT; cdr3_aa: CASSLTRGGNQPQHF
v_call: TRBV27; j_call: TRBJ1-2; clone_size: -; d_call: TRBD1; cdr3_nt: TGTGCCAGCAGTTGGGACAGGGAATTCTATGGCTACACCTTC; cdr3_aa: CASSWDREFYGYTF
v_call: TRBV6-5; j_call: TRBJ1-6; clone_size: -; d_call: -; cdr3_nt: TGTGCCAGCAGCCTAGATTTCGGGGGGCAGGGACCCCTCCACTTT; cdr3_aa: CASSLDFGGQGPLHF
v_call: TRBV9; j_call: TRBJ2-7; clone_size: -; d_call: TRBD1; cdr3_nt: TGTGCCAGCAGCAAGGGGACAGGGGGTTACGAGCAGTACTTC; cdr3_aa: CASSKGTGGYEQYF
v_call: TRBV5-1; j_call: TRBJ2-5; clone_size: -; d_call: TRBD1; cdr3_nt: TGCGCCAGCAGCCCGCGGACAGGGGGAAACCAAGAGACCCAGTACTTC; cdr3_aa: CASSPRTGGNQETQYF
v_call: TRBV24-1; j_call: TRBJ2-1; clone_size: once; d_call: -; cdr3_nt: TGTGCCACCAGTGATGGCGGGACTCCGAATGAGCAGTTCTTC; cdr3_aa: CATSDGGTPNEQFF
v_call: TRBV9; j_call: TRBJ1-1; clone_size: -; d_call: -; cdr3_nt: TGTGCCAGCAGCGTAGCCGGAGGGATTAGTACCTTGGGCACTGAAGCTTTCTTT; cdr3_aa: CASSVAGGISTLGTEAFF
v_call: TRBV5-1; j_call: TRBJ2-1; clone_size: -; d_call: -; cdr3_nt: TGCGCCAGCAGCCCCACCACGAGCGGGTCGCATGAGCAGTTCTTC; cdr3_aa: CASSPTTSGSHEQFF
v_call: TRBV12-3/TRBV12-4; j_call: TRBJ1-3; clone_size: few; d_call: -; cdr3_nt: TGTGCCAGCAGTTCTGCCGGAAACACCATATATTTT; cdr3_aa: CASSSAGNTIYF
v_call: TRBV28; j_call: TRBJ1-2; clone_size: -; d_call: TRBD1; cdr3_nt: TGTGCCAGCAGTCCCCGACAGGGGCAGGCTGGCTACACCTTC; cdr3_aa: CASSPRQGQAGYTF
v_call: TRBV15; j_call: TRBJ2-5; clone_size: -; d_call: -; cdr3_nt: TGTGCCACCAGCATGGACCCCGGCAGGTACCAAGAGACCCAGTACTTC; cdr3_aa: CATSMDPGRYQETQYF
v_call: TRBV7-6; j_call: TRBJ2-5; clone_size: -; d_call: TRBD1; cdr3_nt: TGTGCCAGCAGCCCGACGCAGGGGGCGGGAGAGACCCAGTACTTC; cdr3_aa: CASSPTQGAGETQYF
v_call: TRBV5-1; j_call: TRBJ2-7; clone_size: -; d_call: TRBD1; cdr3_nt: TGCGCCAGCAGCCACGGGACAGGGGGCGGCGAGCAGTACTTC; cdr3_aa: CASSHGTGGGEQYF
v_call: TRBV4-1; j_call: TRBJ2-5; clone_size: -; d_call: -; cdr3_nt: TGCGCCAGCAGACCCGGGACGGGCCAAGAGACCCAGTACTTC; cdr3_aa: CASRPGTGQETQYF
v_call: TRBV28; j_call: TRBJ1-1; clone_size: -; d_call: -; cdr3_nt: TGTGCCAGCACCTCGGGGACCTCGAACACTGAAGCTTTCTTT; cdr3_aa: CASTSGTSNTEAFF
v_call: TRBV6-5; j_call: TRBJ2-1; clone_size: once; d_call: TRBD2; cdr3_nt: TGTGCCAGCAGTTACCTGGGACTAGCGGGGAACAATGAGCAGTTCTTC; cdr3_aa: CASSYLGLAGNNEQFF
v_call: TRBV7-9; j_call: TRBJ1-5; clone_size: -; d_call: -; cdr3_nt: TGTGCCAGCAGCGTGGGGGACGGCAGCAATCAGCCCCAGCATTTT; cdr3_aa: CASSVGDGSNQPQHF
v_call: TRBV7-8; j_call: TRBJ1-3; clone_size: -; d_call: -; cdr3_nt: TGTGCCAGCACGTCGGGACGCTTAGTTGGAAACACCATATATTTT; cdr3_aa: CASTSGRLVGNTIYF
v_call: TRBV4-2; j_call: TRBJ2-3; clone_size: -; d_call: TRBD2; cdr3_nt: TGTGCCAGCAGCCAAGATTCGGCGGGAGGAATAGATACGCAGTATTTT; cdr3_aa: CASSQDSAGGIDTQYF
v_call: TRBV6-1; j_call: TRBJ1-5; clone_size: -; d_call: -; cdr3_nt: TGTGCCAGCAGTGAAGAAGGGGGGTGGCTTCAGCCCCAGCATTTT; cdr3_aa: CASSEEGGWLQPQHF
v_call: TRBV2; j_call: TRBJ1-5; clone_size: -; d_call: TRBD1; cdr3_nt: TGTGCCAGCAGTGGCCAGGGGGCTAGCAATCAGCCCCAGCATTTT; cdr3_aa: CASSGQGASNQPQHF
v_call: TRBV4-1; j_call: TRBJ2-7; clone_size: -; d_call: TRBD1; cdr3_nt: TGCGCCAGCAGCCGGACCGGGACAGCTTACGAGCAGTACTTC; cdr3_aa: CASSRTGTAYEQYF
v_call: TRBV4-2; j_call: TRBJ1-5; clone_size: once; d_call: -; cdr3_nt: TGTGCCAGCAGCCAAGATAGTAGGCCCTATAGCAATCAGCCCCAGCATTTT; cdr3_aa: CASSQDSRPYSNQPQHF
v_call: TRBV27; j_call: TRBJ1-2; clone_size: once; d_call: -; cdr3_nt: TGTGCCAGCAGTAAGCTTCAGGCCTCCTATGGCTACACCTTC; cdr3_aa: CASSKLQASYGYTF
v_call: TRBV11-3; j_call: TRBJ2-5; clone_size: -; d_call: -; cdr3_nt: TGTGCCAGCAGCAACCATGGGGGCGAGGAGACCCAGTACTTC; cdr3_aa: CASSNHGGEETQYF
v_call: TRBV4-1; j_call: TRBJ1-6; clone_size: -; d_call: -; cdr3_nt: TGCGCCAGCAGCCACCCTCCGGAACTCTATAATTCACCCCTCCACTTT; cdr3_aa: CASSHPPELYNSPLHF
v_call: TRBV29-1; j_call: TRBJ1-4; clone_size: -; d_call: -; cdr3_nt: TGCAGCGTCCAGGACAGTATTAATGAAAAACTGTTTTTT; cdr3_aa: CSVQDSINEKLFF
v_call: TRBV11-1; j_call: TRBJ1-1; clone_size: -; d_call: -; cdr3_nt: TGTGCCAGCAGCCTACAGGGAGCGAACACTGAAGCTTTCTTT; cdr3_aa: CASSLQGANTEAFF